This T cell receptor beta chain emerged from a study of T cell responses to AZD1222 COVID-19 vaccine. Study-wide context: The study pooled second doses at about 4 or about 12 weeks. General study points: Dominant CD4 TCR responses targeted spike regions 160-218 and 743-854. AZD1222 recipients seropositive at baseline numbered only 6 or 7. Repertoire sampling occurred only after the peak T cell response.

Produced via immunoSEQ multiplex PCR; TCRdb's table is partial and in-frame only. The repertoire holds around 100,000 clones, roughly nine tenths seen once, with about 1.8% in the top ten. Comments on this clone: What it binds is unknown.

CDR3 length equals 16 residues. V was clipped by 1 base and J by 1 base, with 11 bases between them. Germline CDR1 SGHVS, CDR2 FQNEAQ. The source material was peripheral blood, sampled on day 0 of AZD1222 vaccination. This rearrangement joins TRBV7-8 to TRBJ1-5, with D perhaps matching TRBD1 (6 bases). The origin of this receptor is an adult in good health. The CDR3 DNA reads as TGTGCCAGCAGCTTAGGGCAGGGGAGGAGCAATCAGCCCCAGCATTTT. It encodes CASSLGQGRSNQPQHF.